These T cell receptor beta chains were read from a single sample in a study of blood T cell repertoires in COVID-19. The protocol was immunoSEQ multiplex PCR, while the TCRdb copy is restricted to in-frame clones and leaves out a portion. The repertoire holds 100,000 to 150,000 clones, with about 86% as singletons. The specimen was peripheral blood. The receptors shown here come from a woman in her fifties or sixties with acute or convalescent COVID-19. The CDR3 runs from the conserved cysteine through the conserved F or W. D genes are given only for firm matches. Not every row has a clone size; where given, it reads once, few, many or a size class.

d_gene,abundance,v_gene,j_gene,CDR3aa,CDR3nt
TRBD1,-,TRBV10-3,TRBJ2-7,CAISEGQGLYEQYF,TGTGCCATCAGTGAGGGACAGGGATTATACGAGCAGTACTTC
-,few,TRBV5-6,TRBJ2-3,CASSLLQGPDTQYF,TGTGCCAGCAGCTTGCTCCAGGGGCCAGATACGCAGTATTTT
TRBD1,-,TRBV29-1,TRBJ2-1,CSVRYRGPGYNEQFF,TGCAGCGTGCGATACAGGGGGCCCGGCTACAATGAGCAGTTCTTC
TRBD2,-,TRBV11-3,TRBJ2-3,CASSRGLAGGDTQYF,TGTGCCAGCAGCCGCGGACTAGCGGGGGGAGATACGCAGTATTTT
TRBD1,-,TRBV7-9,TRBJ1-6,CASSSRLGTGSSPLHF,TGTGCCAGCAGCTCCCGCCTCGGGACAGGGTCCTCACCCCTCCACTTT
-,few,TRBV27,TRBJ1-6,CASSSSGGLSPLHF,TGTGCCAGCAGTTCCTCGGGGGGCCTTTCACCCCTCCACTTT
TRBD1,few,TRBV5-1,TRBJ2-2,CASRHSTGSTGELFF,TGCGCCAGCAGACACTCGACAGGGTCTACCGGGGAGCTGTTTTTT
TRBD1,-,TRBV7-9,TRBJ1-2,CASSLGSGQNYGYTF,TGTGCCAGCAGCTTAGGCTCGGGACAGAACTATGGCTACACCTTC
TRBD1,-,TRBV3-1/TRBV3-2,TRBJ1-6,CASTQQGAGSPLHF,TGTGCCAGCACCCAACAGGGGGCTGGGTCACCCCTCCACTTT
-,-,TRBV6-5,TRBJ1-1,CASCYINTEAFF,TGTGCCAGCTGTTACATAAACACTGAAGCTTTCTTT
-,-,TRBV7-3,TRBJ2-2,CASSPRHDTGELFF,TGTGCCAGCAGCCCCAGACACGACACCGGGGAGCTGTTTTTT
-,-,TRBV29-1,TRBJ1-2,CSVEGGYGYTF,TGCAGCGTTGAGGGGGGGTATGGCTACACCTTC
TRBD1,-,TRBV18,TRBJ2-2,CASSQGASTGELFF,TGTGCCAGCTCCCAGGGGGCGAGCACCGGGGAGCTGTTTTTT
TRBD2,-,TRBV4-2,TRBJ2-1,CASSQSAGGYYNEQFF,TGTGCCAGCAGCCAGTCAGCGGGGGGATACTACAATGAGCAGTTCTTC
-,-,TRBV27,TRBJ1-2,CASSFSELNYGYTF,TGTGCCAGCAGTTTTTCGGAGCTTAACTATGGCTACACCTTC
-,-,TRBV18,TRBJ2-3,CASSPQQHLDTQYF,TGTGCCAGCTCACCCCAACAGCACTTAGATACGCAGTATTTT
-,-,TRBV30,TRBJ2-7,CAGGGLTYEQYF,TGTGCCGGAGGGGGCCTGACCTACGAGCAGTACTTC
-,-,TRBV3-1/TRBV3-2,TRBJ2-1,CASSPTGSRYNEQFF,TGTGCCAGCAGCCCTACCGGATCCAGGTACAATGAGCAGTTCTTC
-,-,TRBV6-2/TRBV6-3,TRBJ1-5,CASSQYQPQHF,TGTGCCAGCAGTCAGTATCAGCCCCAGCATTTT
-,few,TRBV2,TRBJ2-7,CASTSIRQDYEQYF,TGTGCCAGCACTTCGATCCGACAGGACTACGAGCAGTACTTC
TRBD2,-,TRBV2,TRBJ2-7,CASSERRGGGYEQYF,TGTGCCAGCAGTGAGAGGCGGGGGGGCGGATACGAGCAGTACTTC
-,-,TRBV11-2,TRBJ2-1,CASSLEGSGYNEQFF,TGTGCCAGCAGCTTAGAGGGTTCGGGTTACAATGAGCAGTTCTTC
-,-,TRBV30,TRBJ1-1,CAWNKQENTEAFF,TGTGCCTGGAATAAACAAGAGAACACTGAAGCTTTCTTT
TRBD2,-,TRBV11-2,TRBJ2-3,CASSRISGGRDTQYF,TGTGCCAGCAGCCGAATAAGCGGGGGGCGAGATACGCAGTATTTT
TRBD1,few,TRBV2,TRBJ2-1,CASSEGRGYGEQFF,TGTGCCAGCAGTGAGGGCAGGGGGTACGGTGAGCAGTTCTTC
TRBD1,-,TRBV27,TRBJ1-1,CASSPLGQGRTEAFF,TGTGCCAGCAGTCCGTTGGGACAGGGTAGGACTGAAGCTTTCTTT